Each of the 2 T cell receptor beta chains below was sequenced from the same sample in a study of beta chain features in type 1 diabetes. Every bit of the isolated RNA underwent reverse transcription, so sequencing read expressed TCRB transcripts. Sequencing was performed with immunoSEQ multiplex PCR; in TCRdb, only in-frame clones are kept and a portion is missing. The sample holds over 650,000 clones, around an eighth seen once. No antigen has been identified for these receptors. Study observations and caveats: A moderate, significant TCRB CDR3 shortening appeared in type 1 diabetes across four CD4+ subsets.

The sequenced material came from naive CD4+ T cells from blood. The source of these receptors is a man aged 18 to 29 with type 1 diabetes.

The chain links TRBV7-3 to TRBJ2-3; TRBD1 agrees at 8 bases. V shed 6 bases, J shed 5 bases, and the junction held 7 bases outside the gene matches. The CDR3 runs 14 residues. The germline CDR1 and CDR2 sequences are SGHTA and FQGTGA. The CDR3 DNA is TGTGCCAGCAGGCCAGGGGGCTCCGGAGATACGCAGTATTTT. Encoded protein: CASRPGGSGDTQYF.

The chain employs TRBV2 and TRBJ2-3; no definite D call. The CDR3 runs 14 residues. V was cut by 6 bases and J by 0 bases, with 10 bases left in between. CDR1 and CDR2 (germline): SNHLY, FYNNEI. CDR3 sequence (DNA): TGTGCCAGCAGCCTCTTACTGAGCACAGATACGCAGTATTTT. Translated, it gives CASSLLLSTDTQYF.